These 15 T cell receptor beta chains originate from one sample sequenced in a study of shared clonotypes between healthy human individuals. CD8 cells classed as naive were CD45RO-negative and positively selected for CCR7, excluding terminally differentiated effector memory CD45RA+ cells. Here immunoSEQ multiplex PCR was the method, and the copy in TCRdb shows in-frame clones only, minus some. The sample records some 2 million clones, less than 95% being singletons. The sequenced sample was naive CD8+ T cells sorted from blood. All receptors derive from a man between 18 and 29 years old in good health.

In regard to this clone: Other DNA sequences within the sample encode an identical CDR3. The chain employs TRBV9 and TRBJ2-1; 8 bases fit TRBD2. V was clipped by 2 bases and J by 3 bases; unmatched bases: 4. CDR1 is SGDLS and CDR2 is YYNGEE in the germline V gene. The CDR3 is 15 amino acids. This chain's CDR3 is CASSVGGRSYNEQFF. The DNA for the CDR3 is TGTGCCAGCAGCGTTGGCGGGAGGAGCTACAATGAGCAGTTCTTC.

V and J are TRBV9 and TRBJ2-5, with 7 bases fitting TRBD2. Trimming cost V 1 base and J 4 bases; bases outside gene matches: 7. The CDR3 extends over 15 amino acids. Looked up from germline, CDR1 is SGDLS and CDR2 is YYNGEE. The CDR3 DNA sequence: TGTGCCAGCAGCGTATTTGGCGGGAGTGGAGAGACCCAGTACTTC. Its protein is CASSVFGGSGETQYF.

The rearrangement joins TRBV27 to TRBJ2-1; 7 nucleotides line up with TRBD2. Germline-derived CDR1 and CDR2 are MNHEY and SMNVEV (reference sequence). The J segment lost 8 bases and the V segment lost 5 bases, leaving 9 bases of the junction unmatched. CDR3 length equals 14 residues. This CDR3 is CASSETSSRDEQFF. The CDR3 nucleotides are TGTGCCAGCAGTGAGACTAGCTCTAGAGATGAGCAGTTCTTC.

This clone has a handful of counts. This CDR3 is also generated by other DNA sequences in the sample. The chain has TRBV27 and TRBJ2-7; TRBD1 matches 11 bases. V dropped 8 bases and J dropped 0; count of bases not matched to a gene: 0. The CDR3 contains 13 residues. CDR1 is MNHEY and CDR2 is SMNVEV in the germline V gene (reference sequence). The DNA of the CDR3 is TGTGCCAGCGGGACAGGGGGCTCCTACGAGCAGTACTTC. This sequence encodes CASGTGGSYEQYF.

CDR3 sequence (DNA): TGTGCCATCAGTGAGGAGCCCTCCGGGACGGCCGAGGAGACCCAGTACTTC. Translating it yields CAISEEPSGTAEETQYF. V gene TRBV10-3 combines with J gene TRBJ2-5; D tentatively fits TRBD1 or TRBD2 (5 bases each). This CDR3 region has 17 residues. Germline V lookup: CDR1 ENHRY, CDR2 SYGVKD. Trimming removed 2 bases from V and 5 bases from J, with 21 bases in between.

The rearrangement uses TRBV6-5 and TRBJ1-5; unclear D gene. This CDR3 has 13 residues. CDR1 is MNHEY, CDR2 SVGAGI, per germline. V dropped 5 bases and J dropped 6 bases, with 11 bases sitting between them. The CDR3 nucleotides read TGTGCCAGCAGTCTAGGGTGGGCTCAGCCCCAGCATTTT. Amino acids: CASSLGWAQPQHF.

The chain couples TRBV7-3 to TRBJ2-7; the match to TRBD1 covers 9 bases. This CDR3 spans 14 amino acids. Germline CDR1 and CDR2: SGHTA and FQGTGA. After removal of 1 base from V and 7 bases from J, the junction contained 5 bases not matched to a gene. This CDR3 reads CASSLIDRGEEQYF. The CDR3 coding sequence is TGTGCCAGCAGCTTAATAGACAGGGGGGAAGAGCAGTACTTC. Supplemented by reference TRBV7-3 and TRBJ2-7, the full variable domain reads GAGVSQTPSNKVTEKGKYVELRCDPISGHTALYWYRQSLGQGPEFLIYFQGTGAADDSGLPNDRFFAVRPEGSVSTLKIQRTERGDSAVYLCASSLIDRGEEQYFGPGTRLTVT.

The chain links TRBV11-2 to TRBJ2-3; possibly TRBD1 or TRBD2 for D (5 bases each). Germline CDR1 and CDR2: SGHAT and FQNNGV. Between the trimmed V and J ends, which lost 0 bases and 10 bases, there was a span of 23 bases. The CDR3 is 17 amino acids. CDR3 loop: CASSLDPTGDQVTPQYF. The CDR3 bases are TGTGCCAGCAGCTTAGATCCAACCGGGGACCAAGTAACACCGCAGTATTTT.

There are a few counts of this clone. V gene TRBV2 combines with J gene TRBJ1-2, with 7 bases aligning to TRBD1. The trim removed 4 bases at V and 4 bases at J, leaving 9 bases unmatched. The germline CDR1 and CDR2 sequences are SNHLY and FYNNEI. The CDR3 spans 15 residues. CDR3 amino acids: CASSASRDSVYGYTF. The CDR3 coding sequence is TGTGCCAGCAGTGCCTCTCGGGACAGCGTCTATGGCTACACCTTC. Variable domain in full (rest from reference TRBV2 and TRBJ1-2): EPEVTQTPSHQVTQMGQEVILRCVPISNHLYFYWYRQILGQKVEFLVSFYNNEISEKSEIFDDQFSVERPDGSNFTLKIRSTKLEDSAMYFCASSASRDSVYGYTFGSGTRLTVV.

The chain couples TRBV15 to TRBJ2-5, with TRBD1 as a possible D gene (6 bases). Germline CDR1 is LNHNV and CDR2 is YYDKDF (reference sequence). The CDR3 covers 13 residues. V lost 5 bases to trimming and J lost 5 bases, with 12 bases between them. Here the CDR3 reads CATSPRRGETQYF. The DNA of the CDR3 is TGTGCCACCAGCCCGAGAAGGGGGGAGACCCAGTACTTC.

V and J are TRBV6-5 and TRBJ2-1; D remains ambiguous. Germline CDR1 is MNHEY and CDR2 is SVGAGI. With 1 base removed from V and 6 bases from J, the gap between germline ends came to 16 bases. This CDR3 contains 16 residues. CDR3 loop: CASSYLPPPLGNEQFF. Here the CDR3 DNA reads TGTGCCAGCAGTTACTTACCTCCCCCCCTGGGCAATGAGCAGTTCTTC.

V usage is TRBV4-1 and J usage is TRBJ2-2, with D possibly TRBD1 on 6 matching bases. V lost 1 base, J lost 4 bases, and 13 bases lay in between. This CDR3 comprises 16 residues. Germline values: CDR1 MGHRA, CDR2 YSYEKL. The CDR3 region has the DNA TGCGCCAGCAGCCAAGTGGCAGGGGTGACCACCGGGGAGCTGTTTTTT. Its translation: CASSQVAGVTTGELFF.

The rearrangement joins TRBV6-4 to TRBJ2-5; the match to TRBD2 covers 7 bases. V was pared by 2 bases and J by 0 bases, with 18 bases of the junction left unmatched. Germline loops: CDR1 MRHNA, CDR2 SNTAGT. This CDR3 has 20 residues. The chain's CDR3 is CASSDDLAVTFLLYQETQYF. CDR3 coding DNA: TGTGCCAGCAGTGACGATCTAGCGGTTACTTTTTTACTGTACCAAGAGACCCAGTACTTC.

This rearrangement joins TRBV29-1 to TRBJ1-1, with D possibly TRBD1 on 6 matching bases. V dropped 2 bases and J dropped 0 bases, with 10 bases sitting between them. Germline CDR1 and CDR2: SQVTM and ANQGSEA. There are 14 residues in the CDR3. The CDR3 DNA is TGCAGCGTTGAATTTCAGGGGATGAACACTGAAGCTTTCTTT. Translating gives CSVEFQGMNTEAFF.

The V and J genes are TRBV13 and TRBJ2-7, with TRBD1 matching over 7 bases. The V gene end was trimmed by 2 bases and the J gene end by 5 bases; junction bases not matched to a gene: 18. The V gene's germline CDR1 is PRHDT and CDR2 FYEKMQ (reference sequence). The CDR3 runs 18 residues. CDR3 nucleotide sequence: TGTGCCAGCAGCTTACGATCGGCCACCGGGACAGAGGCGGACGAGCAGTACTTC. Protein product: CASSLRSATGTEADEQYF.